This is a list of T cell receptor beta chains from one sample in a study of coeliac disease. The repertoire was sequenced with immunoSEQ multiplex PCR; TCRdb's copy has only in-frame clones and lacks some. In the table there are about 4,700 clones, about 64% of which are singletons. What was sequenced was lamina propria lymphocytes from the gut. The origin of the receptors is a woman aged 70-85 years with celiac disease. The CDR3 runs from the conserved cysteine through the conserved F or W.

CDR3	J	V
CASSTRTGAYEQYF	TRBJ2-7	TRBV21-1
CAYRRGGATDTQYF	TRBJ2-3	TRBV30
CASSNISAGGFYNEQFF	TRBJ2-1	TRBV7-9
CASSLGHTSYEQYF	TRBJ2-7	TRBV5-1
CASTRTGEWTEAFF	TRBJ1-1	TRBV5-1
CASSYYIRGEKLFF	TRBJ1-4	TRBV6-5
CASRDKRETQYF	TRBJ2-5	TRBV6-6
CASSYSGGQETQYF	TRBJ2-5	TRBV19
CASRKTGSGGELFF	TRBJ2-2	TRBV7-8
CASSIAGGVTDTQYF	TRBJ2-3	TRBV19
CASSLEAGGKDTQYF	TRBJ2-3	TRBV5-6
CASTTGGISPLHF	TRBJ1-6	TRBV5-1
CASSLYPGGNQPQHF	TRBJ1-5	TRBV5-1
CASSSTGGIYEQYF	TRBJ2-7	TRBV19
CASSPSQGGEQYF	TRBJ2-7	TRBV14
CASSPGTGQGAVGELFF	TRBJ2-2	TRBV7-3
CASSRGQRDSYEQYF	TRBJ2-7	TRBV21-1
CASTLSGLRNTGELFF	TRBJ2-2	TRBV7-2
CASSRGDGAYEQYF	TRBJ2-7	TRBV6-6
CAISEDRGYTYEQYF	TRBJ2-7	TRBV10-3
CASSNYLAGAHNEQFF	TRBJ2-1	TRBV28
CASRRDRENTEAFF	TRBJ1-1	TRBV6-5